This note documents a single T cell receptor (beta chain) sequence. Antigen specificity is unknown. These data come from a study of shared clonotypes between healthy human individuals. Study-wide results and caveats: Around 4.9% of naive CD4 clonotypes were shared across several donors.

This CDR3 region has 14 residues. Trimming pared 5 bases from V and 2 bases from J, leaving 13 bases between. Per the germline V gene, CDR1 is MNHEY and CDR2 is SMNVEV (reference sequence). Researchers partitioned CD4+ cells into CD45RA+ naive and CD45RA-negative memory subsets. Deep-level running was used for the assay. Per the original data handling: With immunoSEQ giving junction-only sequences and no quality scores, filtering differed. Sequencing used immunoSEQ multiplex PCR; TCRdb keeps in-frame clones, though not all of them. V and J calls and clone size come straight from that table; D and trimming were deduced from the DNA. Altogether about 330,000 clones are present, roughly 70% being singletons, with the ten largest covering about 9.4%.

The sequence was obtained from a man aged 25-45 years in good health. The V gene is TRBV27, the J gene TRBJ2-7; D not resolved. The material sequenced was memory CD4+ T cells sorted from blood. The subset is: CD45RA-negative fraction. The CDR3 nucleotides are TGTGCCAGCAGTACCCCCAGGCGACCCTACGAGCAGTACTTC. Protein: CASSTPRRPYEQYF.